A single T cell receptor beta chain is shown here with its context. V lost 2 bases, J lost 0 bases, and 11 bases lay in between. Germline values: CDR1 DFQATT, CDR2 SNEGSKA (reference sequence). The CDR3 is 15 amino acids. The data were obtained in a study of identical twins. TCRdb called the 5' RACE reads again in MiXCR, with one record for every CDR3 protein. The sample has around 530,000 distinct CDR3 sequences, approximately 14% seen once; the top ten hold roughly 0.43%. This sample also appeared in a second study, on yellow fever vaccine responses in identical twins.

This TCR was recovered from a woman between 18 and 30 years old in good health. The chain uses TRBV20-1 and TRBJ1-3, with no clear D. Sequencing was carried out using CD4+ T cells sorted from blood. The CDR3 loop reads CSARKDSSSGNTIYF. The CDR3 coding sequence is TGCAGTGCTAGAAAAGATTCAAGCTCTGGAAACACCATATATTTT.